This TCR beta chain was documented in a study of blood T cell repertoires in COVID-19. Overall study: Sample material is recorded as cDNA or gDNA derived from T cells, B-cell-depleted T cells, or PBMCs.

Original processing notes: For nucleated cells, counts were estimated from reference gene primer amplification. The data were produced by immunoSEQ multiplex PCR, yet TCRdb's version contains in-frame clones alone and is incomplete. V, J and clone size are taken as reported in that table, and D and trimming were inferred from the DNA itself. Of some 130,000 clones listed, over 80% are singletons. The participants were between roughly 18 and 90 years old and came from some 23 US areas. The CDR3 extends over 14 amino acids. V was pared by 5 bases and J by 7 bases, with 5 bases of the junction left unmatched. Germline loops: CDR1 SGHNT, CDR2 YYREEE (reference sequence).

The material sequenced was PBMCs or T cells enriched from blood (not recorded which). The chain is built from TRBV5-4 and TRBJ2-1, with 11 bases aligning to TRBD2. This TCR derives from a man aged 25-45 years who had recovered from COVID-19. CDR3 amino acids: CASRTTSGSNEQFF. Written as DNA, the CDR3 is TGTGCCAGCAGAACCACTAGCGGGAGTAATGAGCAGTTCTTC.